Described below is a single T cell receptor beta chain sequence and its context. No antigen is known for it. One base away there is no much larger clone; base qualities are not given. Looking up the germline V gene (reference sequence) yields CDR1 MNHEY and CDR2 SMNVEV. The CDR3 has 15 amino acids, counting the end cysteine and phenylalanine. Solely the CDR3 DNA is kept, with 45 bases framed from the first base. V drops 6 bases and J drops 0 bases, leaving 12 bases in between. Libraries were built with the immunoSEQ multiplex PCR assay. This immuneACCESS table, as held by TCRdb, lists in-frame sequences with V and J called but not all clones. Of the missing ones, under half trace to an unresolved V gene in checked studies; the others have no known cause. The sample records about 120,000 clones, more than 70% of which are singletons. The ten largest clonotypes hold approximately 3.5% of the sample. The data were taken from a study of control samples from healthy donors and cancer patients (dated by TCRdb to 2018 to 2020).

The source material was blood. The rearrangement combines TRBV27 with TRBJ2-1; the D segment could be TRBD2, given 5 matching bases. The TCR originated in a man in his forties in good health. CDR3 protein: CASSPGLSSYNEQFF. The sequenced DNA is TGTGCCAGCAGCCCCGGACTGAGCTCCTACAATGAGCAGTTCTTC.